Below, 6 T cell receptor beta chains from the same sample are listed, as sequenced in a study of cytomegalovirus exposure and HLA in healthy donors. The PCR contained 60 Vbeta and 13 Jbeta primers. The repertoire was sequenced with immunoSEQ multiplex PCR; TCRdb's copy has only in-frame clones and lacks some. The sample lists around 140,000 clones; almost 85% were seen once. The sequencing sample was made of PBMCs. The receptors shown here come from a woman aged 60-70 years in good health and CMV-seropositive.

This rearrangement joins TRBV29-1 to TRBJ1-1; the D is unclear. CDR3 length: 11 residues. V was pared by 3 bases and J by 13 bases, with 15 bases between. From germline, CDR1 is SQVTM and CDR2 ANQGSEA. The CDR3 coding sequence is TGCAGCGTTGATGCATCCGTTCAGGTTTTCTTT. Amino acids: CSVDASVQVFF.

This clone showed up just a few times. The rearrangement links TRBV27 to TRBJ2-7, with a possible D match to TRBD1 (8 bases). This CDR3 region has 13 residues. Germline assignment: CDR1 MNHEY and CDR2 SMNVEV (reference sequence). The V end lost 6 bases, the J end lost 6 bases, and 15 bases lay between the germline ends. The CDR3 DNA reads TGTGCCAGCAGGCCCACAGGGGGGGCCGAGCAGTACTTC. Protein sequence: CASRPTGGAEQYF.

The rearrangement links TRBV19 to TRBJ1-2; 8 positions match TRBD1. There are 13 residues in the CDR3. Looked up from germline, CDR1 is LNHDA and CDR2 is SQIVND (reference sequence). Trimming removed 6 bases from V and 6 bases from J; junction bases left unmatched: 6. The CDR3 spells CASSSAGGNGYTF. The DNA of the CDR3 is TGTGCCAGTAGCTCGGCAGGGGGCAATGGCTACACCTTC.

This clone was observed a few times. CDR3 DNA: TGCGCCAGCAGGGGACAGGCGACGAACACTGAAGCTTTCTTT. This translates into CASRGQATNTEAFF. The chain has TRBV5-1 and TRBJ1-1, with 8 bases fitting TRBD1. This CDR3 region has 14 residues. Germline CDR1 and CDR2: SGHRS and YFSETQ. With V trimmed by 5 bases and J by 1 base, 4 bases remained unmatched.

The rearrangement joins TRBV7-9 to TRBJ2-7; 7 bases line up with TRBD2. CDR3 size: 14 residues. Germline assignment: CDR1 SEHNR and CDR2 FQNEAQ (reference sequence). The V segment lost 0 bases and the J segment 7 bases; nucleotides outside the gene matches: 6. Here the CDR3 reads CASSLAESAGEQYF. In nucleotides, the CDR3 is TGTGCCAGCAGCTTAGCGGAGTCAGCGGGAGAGCAGTACTTC.

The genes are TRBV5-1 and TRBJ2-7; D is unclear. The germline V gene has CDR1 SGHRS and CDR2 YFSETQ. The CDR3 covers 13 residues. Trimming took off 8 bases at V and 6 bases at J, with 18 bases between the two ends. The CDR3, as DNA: TGCGCCAGTCGGCCAGCTCGACTCGGCGAGCAGTACTTC. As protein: CASRPARLGEQYF.